This TCR beta chain was sequenced for a study of immune evolution from preneoplasia to lung adenocarcinoma. CDR1 SGHTA and CDR2 FQGNSA come from the germline V gene. The V gene end was trimmed by 5 bases and the J gene end by 10 bases; junction bases not matched to a gene: 7. The CDR3 runs 13 residues. Patient tissue came from resections in Japan or China, 2014–2017. TCRdb keeps only in-frame clones here, not all; method: immunoSEQ multiplex PCR. The sample contains around 25,000 clones, approximately 69% of which appear only once. The specimen was FFPE invasive lung adenocarcinoma tissue. This chain uses TRBV7-2 with TRBJ2-1; 8 bases map to TRBD1. The source of this sequence is a person between 60 and 69 years old with invasive lung adenocarcinoma. Some clones in this sample may be carry-over from other donors' samples. In DNA, the CDR3 is TGTGCCAGCAGCCCCCAGGGGGCAGGGGAGCAGTTCTTC. Translated, it gives CASSPQGAGEQFF.